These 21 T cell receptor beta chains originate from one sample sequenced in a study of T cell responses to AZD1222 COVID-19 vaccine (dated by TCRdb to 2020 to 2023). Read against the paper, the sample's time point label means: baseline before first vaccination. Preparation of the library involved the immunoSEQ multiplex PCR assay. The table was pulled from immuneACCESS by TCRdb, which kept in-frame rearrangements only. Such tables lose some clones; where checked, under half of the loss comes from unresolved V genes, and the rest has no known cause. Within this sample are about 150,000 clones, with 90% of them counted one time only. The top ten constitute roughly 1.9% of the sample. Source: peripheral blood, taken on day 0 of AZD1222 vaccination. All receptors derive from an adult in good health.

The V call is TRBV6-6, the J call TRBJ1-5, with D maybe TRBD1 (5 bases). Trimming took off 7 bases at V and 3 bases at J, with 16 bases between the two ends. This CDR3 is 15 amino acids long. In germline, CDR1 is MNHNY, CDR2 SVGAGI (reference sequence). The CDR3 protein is CASKPEGEPNQPQHF. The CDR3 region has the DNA TGTGCCAGCAAACCGGAAGGGGAACCCAATCAGCCCCAGCATTTT.

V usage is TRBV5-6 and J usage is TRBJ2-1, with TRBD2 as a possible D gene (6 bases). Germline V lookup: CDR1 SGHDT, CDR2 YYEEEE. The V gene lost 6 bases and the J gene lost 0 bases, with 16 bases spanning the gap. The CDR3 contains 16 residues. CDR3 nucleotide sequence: TGTGCCAGCACCCCCCTCCGGGGGAGCTCCTACAATGAGCAGTTCTTC. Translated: CASTPLRGSSYNEQFF.

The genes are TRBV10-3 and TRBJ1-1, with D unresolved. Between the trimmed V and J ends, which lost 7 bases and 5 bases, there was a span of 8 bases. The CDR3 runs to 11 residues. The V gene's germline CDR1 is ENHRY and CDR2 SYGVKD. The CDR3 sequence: CAITNLTEAFF. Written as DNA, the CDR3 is TGTGCCATCACTAACTTGACTGAAGCTTTCTTT.

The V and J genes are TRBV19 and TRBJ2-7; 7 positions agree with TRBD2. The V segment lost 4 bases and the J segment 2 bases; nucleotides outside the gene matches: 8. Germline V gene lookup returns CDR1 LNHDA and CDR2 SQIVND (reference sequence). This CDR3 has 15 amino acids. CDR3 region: CASSTTGLLAYEQYF. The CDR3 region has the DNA TGTGCCAGTAGTACGACGGGACTACTCGCCTACGAGCAGTACTTC. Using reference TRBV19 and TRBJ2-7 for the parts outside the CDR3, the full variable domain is DGGITQSPKYLFRKEGQNVTLSCEQNLNHDAMYWYRQDPGQGLRLIYYSQIVNDFQKGDIAEGYSVSREKKESFPLTVTSAQKNPTAFYLCASSTTGLLAYEQYFGPGTRLTVT.

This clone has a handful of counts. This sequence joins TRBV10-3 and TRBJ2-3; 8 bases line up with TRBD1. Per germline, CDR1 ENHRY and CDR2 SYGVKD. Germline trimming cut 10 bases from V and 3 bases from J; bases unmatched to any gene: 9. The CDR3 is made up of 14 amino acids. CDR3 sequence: CATSDRVGTDTQYF. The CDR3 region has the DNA TGTGCCACCTCGGACAGGGTCGGTACAGATACGCAGTATTTT.

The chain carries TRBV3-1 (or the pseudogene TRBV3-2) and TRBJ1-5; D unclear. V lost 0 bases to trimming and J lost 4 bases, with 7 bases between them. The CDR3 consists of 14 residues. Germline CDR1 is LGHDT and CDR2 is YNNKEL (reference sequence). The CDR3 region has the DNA TGTGCCAGCAGCCAAGATGGAGGAAATCAGCCCCAGCATTTT. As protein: CASSQDGGNQPQHF.

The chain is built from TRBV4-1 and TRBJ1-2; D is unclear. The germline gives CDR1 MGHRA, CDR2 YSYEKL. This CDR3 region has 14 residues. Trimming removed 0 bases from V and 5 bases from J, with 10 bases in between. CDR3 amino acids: CASSQDPVPYGYTF. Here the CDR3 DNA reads TGCGCCAGCAGCCAAGATCCGGTTCCTTATGGCTACACCTTC.

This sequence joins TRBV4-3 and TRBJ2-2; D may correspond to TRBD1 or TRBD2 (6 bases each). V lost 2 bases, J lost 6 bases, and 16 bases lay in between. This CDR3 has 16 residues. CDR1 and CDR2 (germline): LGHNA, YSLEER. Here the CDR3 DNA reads TGCGCCAGCAGCCAATTTCGCAGGGGAGGCTCCGGGGAGCTGTTTTTT. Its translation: CASSQFRRGGSGELFF.

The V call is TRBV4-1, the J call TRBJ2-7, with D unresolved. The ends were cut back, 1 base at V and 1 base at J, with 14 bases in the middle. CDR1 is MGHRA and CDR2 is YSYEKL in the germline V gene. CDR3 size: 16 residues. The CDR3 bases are TGCGCCAGCAGCCAAGTTGTCGACTGGAATTCCTACGAGCAGTACTTC. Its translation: CASSQVVDWNSYEQYF.

DNA of the CDR3: TGTGCCAGCAGCTTGGGCAGGTTAAACACTGAAGCTTTCTTT. It encodes CASSLGRLNTEAFF. The chain uses TRBV5-6 and TRBJ1-1; no clear D. CDR1 and CDR2 (germline): SGHDT, YYEEEE. V lost 0 bases and J 2 bases, leaving 8 bases between the germline ends. The CDR3 length is 14 residues.

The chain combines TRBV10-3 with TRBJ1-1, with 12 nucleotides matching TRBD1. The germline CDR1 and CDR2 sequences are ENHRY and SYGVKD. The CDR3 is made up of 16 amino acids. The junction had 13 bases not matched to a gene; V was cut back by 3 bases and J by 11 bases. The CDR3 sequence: CAISDPGQGAFLGAFF. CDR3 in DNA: TGTGCCATCAGTGATCCGGGACAGGGGGCTTTCTTGGGGGCTTTCTTT.

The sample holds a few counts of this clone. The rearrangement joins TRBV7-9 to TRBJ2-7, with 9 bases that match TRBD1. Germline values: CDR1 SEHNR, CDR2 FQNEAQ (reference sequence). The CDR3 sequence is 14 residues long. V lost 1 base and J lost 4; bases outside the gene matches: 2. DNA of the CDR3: TGTGCCAGCAGCTTAGTGACAGGGGGGTACGAGCAGTACTTC. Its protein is CASSLVTGGYEQYF.

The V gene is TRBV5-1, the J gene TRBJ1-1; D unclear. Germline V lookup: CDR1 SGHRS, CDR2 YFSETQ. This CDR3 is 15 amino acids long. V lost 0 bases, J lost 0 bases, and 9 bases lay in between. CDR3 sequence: CASSLDLQMNTEAFF. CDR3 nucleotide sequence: TGCGCCAGCAGCTTGGATCTACAGATGAACACTGAAGCTTTCTTT.

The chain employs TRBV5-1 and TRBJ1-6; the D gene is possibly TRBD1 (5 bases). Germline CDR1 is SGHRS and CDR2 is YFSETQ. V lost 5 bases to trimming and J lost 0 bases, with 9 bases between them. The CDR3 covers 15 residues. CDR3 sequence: CASRTDSSYNSPLHF. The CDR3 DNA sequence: TGCGCCAGCAGGACAGACAGCTCCTATAATTCACCCCTCCACTTT.

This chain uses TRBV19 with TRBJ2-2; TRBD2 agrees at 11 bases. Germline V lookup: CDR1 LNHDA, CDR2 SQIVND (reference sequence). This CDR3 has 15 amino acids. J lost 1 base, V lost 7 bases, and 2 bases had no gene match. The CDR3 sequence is CASMGLAENTGELFF. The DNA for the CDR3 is TGTGCCAGTATGGGACTAGCGGAGAACACCGGGGAGCTGTTTTTT.

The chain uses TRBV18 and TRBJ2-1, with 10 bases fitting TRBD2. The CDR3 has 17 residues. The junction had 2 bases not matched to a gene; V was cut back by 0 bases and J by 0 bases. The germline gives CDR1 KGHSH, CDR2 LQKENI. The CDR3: CASSPPAGGSSYNEQFF. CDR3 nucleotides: TGTGCCAGCTCACCACCAGCGGGAGGGTCCTCCTACAATGAGCAGTTCTTC. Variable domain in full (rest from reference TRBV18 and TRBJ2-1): NAGVMQNPRHLVRRRGQEARLRCSPMKGHSHVYWYRQLPEEGLKFMVYLQKENIIDESGMPKERFSAEFPKEGPSILRIQQVVRGDSAAYFCASSPPAGGSSYNEQFFGPGTRLTVL.

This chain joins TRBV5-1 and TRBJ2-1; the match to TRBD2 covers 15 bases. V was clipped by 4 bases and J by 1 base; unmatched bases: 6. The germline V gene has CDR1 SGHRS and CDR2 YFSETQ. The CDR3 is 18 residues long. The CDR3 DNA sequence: TGCGCCAGCAGCCCGACAGGGACTAGCGGGAGGTCCTACAATGAGCAGTTCTTC. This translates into CASSPTGTSGRSYNEQFF.

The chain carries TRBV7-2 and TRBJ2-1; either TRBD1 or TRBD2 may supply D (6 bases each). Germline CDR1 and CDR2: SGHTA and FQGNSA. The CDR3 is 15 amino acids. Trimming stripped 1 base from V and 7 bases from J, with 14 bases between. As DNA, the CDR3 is TGTGCCAGCAGCTTAGTTTCGGGGGCGGGGAATGAGCAGTTCTTC. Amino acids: CASSLVSGAGNEQFF.

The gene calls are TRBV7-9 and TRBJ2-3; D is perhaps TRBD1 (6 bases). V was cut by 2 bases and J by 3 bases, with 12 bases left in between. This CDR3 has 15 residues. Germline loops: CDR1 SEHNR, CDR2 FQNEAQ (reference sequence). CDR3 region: CASSLRWGQTDTQYF. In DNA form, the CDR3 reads TGTGCCAGCAGCTTACGGTGGGGGCAGACAGATACGCAGTATTTT.

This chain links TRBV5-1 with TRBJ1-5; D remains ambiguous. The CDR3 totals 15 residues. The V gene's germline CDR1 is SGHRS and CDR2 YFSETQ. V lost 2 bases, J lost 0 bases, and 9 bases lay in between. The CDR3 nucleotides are TGCGCCAGCAGCTTCCGGGGAGATAGCAATCAGCCCCAGCATTTT. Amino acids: CASSFRGDSNQPQHF.

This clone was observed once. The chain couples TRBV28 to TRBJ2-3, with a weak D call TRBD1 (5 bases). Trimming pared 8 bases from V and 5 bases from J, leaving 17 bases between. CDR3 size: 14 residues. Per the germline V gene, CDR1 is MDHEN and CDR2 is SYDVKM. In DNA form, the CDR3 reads TGTGCCAGCCTATCCCAGAATAGGGGAGATACGCAGTATTTT. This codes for CASLSQNRGDTQYF.